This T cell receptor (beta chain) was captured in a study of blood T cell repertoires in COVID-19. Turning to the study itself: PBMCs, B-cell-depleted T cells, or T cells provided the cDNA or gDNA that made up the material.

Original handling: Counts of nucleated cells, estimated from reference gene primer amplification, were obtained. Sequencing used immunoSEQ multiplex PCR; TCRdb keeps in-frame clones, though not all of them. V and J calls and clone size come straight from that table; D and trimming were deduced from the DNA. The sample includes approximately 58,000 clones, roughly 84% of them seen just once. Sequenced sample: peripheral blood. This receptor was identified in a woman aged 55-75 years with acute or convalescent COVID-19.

CDR3 sequence reads: CASSVDPASGGGEQFF. The CDR3 DNA is TGTGCCAGCAGCGTAGACCCGGCTAGCGGGGGTGGTGAGCAGTTCTTC. V gene TRBV9 combines with J gene TRBJ2-1; TRBD2 agrees at 10 bases. With 0 bases clipped from V and 9 bases from J, the junction kept 9 bases outside the gene matches. The germline CDR1 and CDR2 sequences are SGDLS and YYNGEE. The CDR3 consists of 16 residues.